The 21 T cell receptor beta chains in this list originate from one sample, sequenced in a study of blood T cell repertoires in COVID-19. TCRdb's copy holds only in-frame clones and misses some; the assay was immunoSEQ multiplex PCR. The sample has about 210,000 clones; around 87% are singletons. Sequenced: PBMCs or T cells enriched from blood (not recorded which). These receptor sequences come from a man aged 25-45 years in a cohort exposed to, infected with or recovered from COVID-19 (not recorded which).

The chain links TRBV7-2 to TRBJ1-2; tentatively, D is TRBD1 (6 bases). Germline V gene sequence: CDR1 SGHTA, CDR2 FQGNSA. The CDR3 length is 13 residues. V lost 5 bases and J 7 bases, leaving 14 bases between the germline ends. As DNA, the CDR3 is TGTGCCAGCAGCCGTGGGGGGGCCGGTGGCTACACCTTC. The encoded protein is CASSRGGAGGYTF.

The chain couples TRBV7-9 to TRBJ1-1; perhaps TRBD1 as D (5 bases). Germline V lookup: CDR1 SEHNR, CDR2 FQNEAQ (reference sequence). The CDR3 spans 15 residues. Trimming took 5 bases from V and 1 from J, leaving 14 bases between them. This chain's CDR3 is CASSQAPGSNTEAFF. The CDR3 nucleotides are TGTGCCAGCAGCCAAGCCCCAGGGTCGAACACTGAAGCTTTCTTT.

This clone came up once. The chain employs TRBV19 and TRBJ1-2; 7 positions match TRBD1. The CDR3 has 14 amino acids. V gave up 6 bases and J gave up 4 bases; unmatched junction bases: 8. The germline gives CDR1 LNHDA, CDR2 SQIVND (reference sequence). CDR3 DNA: TGTGCCAGTAGCACCACCGGGACAGCCTATGGCTACACCTTC. As protein: CASSTTGTAYGYTF.

This rearrangement joins TRBV5-1 to TRBJ2-1; 7 nucleotides align to TRBD2. Germline assignment: CDR1 SGHRS and CDR2 YFSETQ. V lost 4 bases to trimming and J lost 7 bases; unmatched junction nucleotides: 11. The length of the CDR3 is 15 residues. The CDR3 sequence is CASSIVTGGMNEQFF. The DNA of the CDR3 is TGCGCCAGCAGCATCGTTACGGGAGGAATGAATGAGCAGTTCTTC.

The V gene is TRBV6-6, the J gene TRBJ1-6; 7 positions agree with TRBD1. Germline CDR1 is MNHNY and CDR2 is SVGAGI (reference sequence). CDR3 length: 16 amino acids. V gave up 5 bases and J gave up 8 bases; unmatched junction bases: 12. The CDR3, as DNA: TGTGCCAGCAGTCGAATGTCGACAGGGCAGGATTCACCCCTCCACTTT. Its translation: CASSRMSTGQDSPLHF.

J is TRBJ2-7 and V is TRBV11-2; tentative D call: TRBD2 (5 bases). V shed 5 bases and J shed 0 bases, with 11 bases lying between them. CDR1 is SGHAT and CDR2 is FQNNGV in the germline V gene. There are 14 residues in the CDR3. The CDR3, as DNA: TGTGCCAGCAGCCGGACGGGAAGCTCCTACGAGCAGTACTTC. The encoded protein is CASSRTGSSYEQYF.

CDR3 nucleotide sequence: TGTGCCAGCAGGCCTCGACAGACGAACTATGGCTACACCTTC. It encodes CASRPRQTNYGYTF. The chain links TRBV6-5 to TRBJ1-2; TRBD1 is a possible D gene (5 bases). V lost 6 bases and J lost 2, with 13 bases in between. This CDR3 region has 14 residues. Germline-derived CDR1 and CDR2 are MNHEY and SVGAGI.

The V and J genes are TRBV3-1 (or the pseudogene TRBV3-2) and TRBJ2-2, with 11 positions matching TRBD2. CDR3 length: 16 residues. Looked up from germline, CDR1 is LGHDT and CDR2 is YNNKEL (reference sequence). J gave up 4 bases and V 6 bases, and 7 bases lay outside the gene matches. The CDR3 is CASSRSGRGSTGELFF. CDR3 nucleotide sequence: TGTGCCAGCAGTCGTAGCGGGAGGGGGAGCACCGGGGAGCTGTTTTTT.

This chain joins TRBV28 and TRBJ1-1; D is possibly TRBD1 (6 bases). Germline lookup yields CDR1 MDHEN and CDR2 SYDVKM. This CDR3 contains 15 residues. The germline V and J ends were trimmed by 8 bases and 1 base, with 17 bases remaining between them. CDR3 DNA: TGTGCCAGCCGAGAACTTGGACAGAAGAACACTGAAGCTTTCTTT. Protein sequence: CASRELGQKNTEAFF.

The chain employs TRBV9 and TRBJ1-3, with 7 bases lining up with TRBD1. The J segment lost 4 bases and the V segment lost 3 bases, leaving 7 bases of the junction unmatched. CDR1 SGDLS and CDR2 YYNGEE come from the germline V gene. The length of the CDR3 is 15 residues. The CDR3 reads CASSEEGQPGNTIYF. CDR3 sequence (DNA): TGTGCCAGCAGCGAAGAGGGACAGCCAGGAAACACCATATATTTT.

This clone was detected only once. The rearrangement uses TRBV10-3 and TRBJ2-7, with 7 bases that match TRBD2. CDR3 size: 14 residues. Germline CDR1 and CDR2: ENHRY and SYGVKD. The J segment lost 6 bases and the V segment lost 6 bases, leaving 11 bases of the junction unmatched. The CDR3: CAIRVKRDGREQYF. The CDR3 bases are TGTGCCATCAGAGTCAAGCGGGACGGACGCGAGCAGTACTTC.

This rearrangement joins TRBV29-1 to TRBJ2-1; a weak D match, TRBD1 (5 bases). V lost 6 bases and J lost 7, with 10 bases in between. The CDR3 spans 11 residues. Germline-derived CDR1 and CDR2 are SQVTM and ANQGSEA. The CDR3 sequence is CSVVQGNEQFF. The CDR3 DNA reads TGCAGCGTCGTTCAGGGAAATGAGCAGTTCTTC.

This chain joins TRBV9 and TRBJ1-6; D is perhaps TRBD1 (5 bases). The germline V gene has CDR1 SGDLS and CDR2 YYNGEE. The CDR3 has 15 residues. Trimming stripped 2 bases from V and 7 bases from J, with 13 bases between. The CDR3 region has the DNA TGTGCCAGCAGCGTTACAGGTCTGGGGAATTCACCCCTCCACTTT. Protein sequence: CASSVTGLGNSPLHF.

The chain has TRBV27 and TRBJ2-3; 11 bases fit TRBD2. CDR3 size: 18 residues. CDR1 MNHEY and CDR2 SMNVEV come from the germline V gene (reference sequence). With V trimmed by 2 bases and J by 0 bases, 7 bases remained unmatched. The CDR3 reads CASSLVAGGGGSTDTQYF. The CDR3 DNA sequence: TGTGCCAGCAGTTTAGTAGCGGGAGGGGGGGGAAGCACAGATACGCAGTATTTT.

The CDR3 bases are TGTGCCACCAGCAGAGAAAGACTGACTGAAGCTTTCTTT. As protein: CATSRERLTEAFF. The chain carries TRBV15 and TRBJ1-1; D gene ambiguous. The V gene lost 0 bases and the J gene lost 5 bases, with 7 bases spanning the gap. Looked up from germline, CDR1 is LNHNV and CDR2 is YYDKDF (reference sequence). The CDR3 sequence is 13 residues long.

The genes are TRBV9 and TRBJ2-3; D gene uncertain. V shed 0 bases and J shed 1 base, with 12 bases lying between them. Germline CDR1 reads SGDLS; CDR2 reads YYNGEE. The CDR3 has 16 residues. The CDR3 sequence is CASSVVSKPGTDTQYF. The CDR3 coding sequence is TGTGCCAGCAGCGTAGTATCCAAGCCGGGCACAGATACGCAGTATTTT.

The chain is built from TRBV6-5 and TRBJ1-2, with D uncertain. The CDR3 spans 15 residues. Germline V gene sequence: CDR1 MNHEY, CDR2 SVGAGI. V was clipped by 8 bases and J by 5 bases, with 21 bases between them. The CDR3 protein is CASAERGSAVYGYTF. The CDR3 DNA reads TGTGCCAGCGCCGAGCGGGGTTCGGCTGTTTATGGCTACACCTTC.

The J gene is TRBJ1-1, the V gene TRBV27; D may be TRBD1 (5 bases). The length of the CDR3 is 13 residues. CDR1 and CDR2 (germline): MNHEY, SMNVEV (reference sequence). The V end lost 8 bases, the J end lost 1 base, and 11 bases lay between the germline ends. CDR3 DNA sequence: TGTGCCAGCCGTATGCAGGGGAACACTGAAGCTTTCTTT. Amino acid sequence: CASRMQGNTEAFF.

The V gene is TRBV28, the J gene TRBJ1-3; D remains unclear. The V gene lost 6 bases and the J gene lost 0 bases, with 12 bases spanning the gap. The CDR3 is made up of 15 amino acids. The V gene's germline CDR1 is MDHEN and CDR2 SYDVKM. In nucleotides, the CDR3 is TGTGCCAGCAGGCATGAAGCGAGCTCTGGAAACACCATATATTTT. Encoded protein: CASRHEASSGNTIYF.

The V and J genes are TRBV27 and TRBJ1-5, with D perhaps matching TRBD1 (5 bases). Germline CDR1 is MNHEY and CDR2 is SMNVEV (reference sequence). CDR3 length: 14 residues. The DNA of the CDR3 is TGTGCTTCGGCTGAAGGGGCAGCTAATCAGCCCCAGCATTTT. This gives the protein CASAEGAANQPQHF.

The chain recombines TRBV27 with TRBJ1-2; D is perhaps TRBD1 (5 bases). This CDR3 has 12 residues. V gave up 2 bases and J gave up 6 bases, with 7 bases separating them. Germline V gene lookup returns CDR1 MNHEY and CDR2 SMNVEV (reference sequence). The CDR3 loop reads CASSLAGDGYTF. The CDR3 bases are TGTGCCAGCAGTTTAGCGGGGGATGGCTACACCTTC.